These 8 T cell receptor beta chains came from one sample sequenced in a study of shared clonotypes between healthy human individuals (dated by TCRdb to about 2020). The method behind the library was the immunoSEQ multiplex PCR assay. Entries here come from immuneACCESS through TCRdb and include only in-frame sequences with V and J called. Some clones fail to appear in such tables; in the studies checked, an unresolved V gene covers under half of the shortfall, and the cause of the remainder is unknown. For this sample there are 2.5 million or so clones; about 92% appear just once. The top ten clones comprise roughly 0.13% of the sample. The sequencing input was naive CD4+ T cells sorted from blood. The sample's cell subset or site label, in plain terms: CD45RA+ positively selected. The receptors stem from a young man in good health.

V usage is TRBV5-4 and J usage is TRBJ2-1; D may be TRBD1 or TRBD2 (5 bases each). The V gene lost 2 bases and the J gene lost 7 bases, with 16 bases spanning the gap. This CDR3 has 15 amino acids. CDR1 and CDR2 (germline): SGHNT, YYREEE (reference sequence). The DNA for the CDR3 is TGTGCCAGCAGCTTTCGGCAGGGAGTAAGGAATGAGCAGTTCTTC. Translated: CASSFRQGVRNEQFF.

In nucleotides, the CDR3 is TGTGCCAGTACCGGAATGGGGAGATCCACCGGGGAGCTGTTTTTT. This encodes CASTGMGRSTGELFF. The chain is built from TRBV19 and TRBJ2-2, with a weak D call TRBD2 (5 bases). The CDR3 runs 15 residues. V was pared by 7 bases and J by 4 bases, with 16 bases between. CDR1 and CDR2 (germline): LNHDA, SQIVND (reference sequence).

Here the CDR3 reads CASSPSRGADSPLHF. CDR3 bases: TGTGCCAGCAGCCCCTCGCGAGGGGCCGATTCACCCCTCCACTTT. The rearrangement uses TRBV7-6 and TRBJ1-6, with D perhaps matching TRBD1 (5 bases). The CDR3 has 15 amino acids. CDR1 is SGHVS, CDR2 FNYEAQ, per germline. Trimming shortened V by 5 bases and J by 8 bases, and 16 bases separated the two germline ends.

This chain uses TRBV7-8 with TRBJ1-4; a weak D match, TRBD1 (5 bases). Germline assignment: CDR1 SGHVS and CDR2 FQNEAQ. Trimming took 5 bases from V and 7 from J, leaving 14 bases between them. The CDR3 loop spans 14 amino acids. The CDR3 loop is CASSKRDALEKLFF. CDR3 sequence (DNA): TGTGCCAGCAGCAAGCGGGACGCCCTTGAAAAACTGTTTTTT.

This clone was detected only once. The junction shows a germline mismatch at one end, possibly a read error. This chain uses TRBV30 with TRBJ2-7, with a weak D call TRBD1 (6 bases). The CDR3 has 16 residues. Germline V gives CDR1 GTSNPN, CDR2 SVGIG (reference sequence). CDR3 bases: TGTGCCTGGAGTCGTGTGAAAACAGGGAGCTCCTACGAGCAGTGCTTC. It yields the protein CAWSRVKTGSSYEQCF.

This clone was counted once. V is TRBV10-3 and J is TRBJ1-4; no reliable D call. The ends were cut back, 0 bases at V and 5 bases at J, with 10 bases in the middle. The CDR3 extends over 15 amino acids. CDR1 is ENHRY and CDR2 is SYGVKD in the germline V gene. This CDR3 reads CAISESSGLNEKLFF. CDR3 in DNA: TGTGCCATCAGTGAGTCGTCGGGCCTGAATGAAAAACTGTTTTTT.

This chain connects TRBV30 to TRBJ1-6; tentatively, D is TRBD1 (6 bases). The ends were cut back, 3 bases at V and 4 bases at J, with 10 bases in the middle. This CDR3 has 14 residues. Germline assignment: CDR1 GTSNPN and CDR2 SVGIG (reference sequence). In DNA, the CDR3 is TGTGCCTGGAGCCAGGGGCTGTATAATTCACCCCTCCACTTT. Translation: CAWSQGLYNSPLHF.

This clone was observed a single time. V and J are TRBV18 and TRBJ2-3; D is uncertain. Germline loops: CDR1 KGHSH, CDR2 LQKENI. V was trimmed by 2 bases and J by 0 bases, leaving 6 bases between them. There are 14 residues in the CDR3. CDR3 amino acids: CASSPMMSTDTQYF. For the CDR3, the DNA is TGTGCCAGCTCACCAATGATGAGCACAGATACGCAGTATTTT.